The rows below give T cell receptor beta chains drawn from one sample of a study of response to subunit inactivated influenza vaccine. TCRdb redid the calling of the RT-PCR reads with MiXCR, one entry per CDR3 protein. The table shows hundreds of thousands of distinct CDR3 sequences, with less than 20% occurring only once. The input for sequencing was PBMCs from blood, taken approximately 12 days after vaccination. These receptors were obtained from a man in his fifties who received an inactivated influenza vaccine. The conserved cysteine and the conserved F or W are not part of the CDR3 here. Rows may omit the clone size; those that give it use once, few, many or a size class.

J	size	V	CDR3
TRBJ2-4	few	TRBV7-2	ASSLAAASKNIQY
TRBJ2-6	many	TRBV29-1	SVATSGGLSGANVLT
TRBJ2-1	NA	TRBV14	ASSPTSGRYNEQF
TRBJ2-3	once	TRBV7-6	ASSLRTGFDTQY
TRBJ1-2	few	TRBV9	ASSGSGGNYGYT
TRBJ2-2	NA	TRBV4-2	ASSPRQGSDTGELF
TRBJ1-1	NA	TRBV7-9	ASGQGWTEAF
TRBJ2-1	NA	TRBV20-1	SARVPSGGAFYNEQF
TRBJ1-3	NA	TRBV12-3/TRBV12-4	ASTAREGYSGNTIY
TRBJ2-1	NA	TRBV9	ASSERDWTGKNNEQF
TRBJ2-3	NA	TRBV11-3	ASSLDVRNTQY
TRBJ1-2	NA	TRBV5-1	ASSLSGTFIGYT
TRBJ2-3	few	TRBV5-1	ASSYSGFGTDTQY
TRBJ1-4	NA	TRBV5-1	ASSRGGTTNEKLF
TRBJ2-3	NA	TRBV20-1	SARNPGLATDTQY
TRBJ1-1	NA	TRBV5-1	ASSLAAGRNTEAF
TRBJ2-3	many	TRBV5-1	ASSLTSAYTDTQY
TRBJ2-7	few	TRBV28	ASSFGMGTGAAPN
TRBJ2-5	NA	TRBV5-1	ASSLVGAQQETQY
TRBJ2-1	NA	TRBV20-1	SAQLAGGYNEQF
TRBJ2-1	NA	TRBV19	ASSMGGPPYNEQF
TRBJ2-7	many	TRBV20-1	SAPTSGRGWEQY
TRBJ2-2	NA	TRBV6-2/TRBV6-3	ASRLEPNTGELF
TRBJ2-5	many	TRBV20-1	SAGGDSGRAGETQY
TRBJ2-3	NA	TRBV5-1	ASSLGTYPDTQY
TRBJ2-7	few	TRBV5-1	ASSSGHTYEQY
TRBJ2-7	NA	TRBV27	ASNSGDRVHEQY
TRBJ2-6	NA	TRBV29-1	SVARGLAGAGANVLT
TRBJ1-1	few	TRBV7-9	ASSLARTPSGTEAF
TRBJ2-7	few	TRBV7-2	ASSLRADREQY
TRBJ2-1	many	TRBV20-1	SARSGGSYNEQF
TRBJ2-2	NA	TRBV24-1	ATSDRGQLNTGELF
TRBJ2-1	NA	TRBV7-2	ASSFGDWGHNEQF
TRBJ2-1	NA	TRBV12-3/TRBV12-4	ASSPRGDSYNEQF
TRBJ1-2	NA	TRBV30	AWSVRGFTNYGYT
TRBJ1-3	NA	TRBV10-3	AIGGTRDTIY
TRBJ2-5	few	TRBV5-6	ASSIQGQQETQY
TRBJ2-2	NA	TRBV7-2	ASSLVGRGDNTGELF
TRBJ2-1	NA	TRBV6-1	ASSEVSGLPTSYNEQF
TRBJ2-1	many	TRBV7-9	ASSASGTGLRYNEQF